This T cell receptor (beta chain) was identified during a study of OX40 agonist ivuxolimab in advanced cancers. Sequencing was performed with immunoSEQ multiplex PCR; in TCRdb, only in-frame clones are kept and a portion is missing. The data show roughly 120,000 clones, approximately 90% seen once. Study findings and constraints: CD8+ T cells averaged more expanded clones than CD4+.

In regard to this clone: What it binds is unknown.

Per the germline V gene, CDR1 is MGHDK and CDR2 is SYGVNS. CDR3 length: 15 residues. V was cut by 1 base and J by 6 bases, with 15 bases left in between. This receptor was taken from an adult with an advanced solid tumor such as melanoma, head and neck, liver or kidney cancer. The input for sequencing was CD4+ or CD8+ T cells sorted from blood, taken in a trial of the OX40 agonist ivuxolimab. J is TRBJ1-1 and V is TRBV25-1; no reliable D call. The CDR3 region has the DNA TGTGCCAGCAGTGAATTTAAGGGTAGGATCGCTGAAGCTTTCTTT. This gives the protein CASSEFKGRIAEAFF.